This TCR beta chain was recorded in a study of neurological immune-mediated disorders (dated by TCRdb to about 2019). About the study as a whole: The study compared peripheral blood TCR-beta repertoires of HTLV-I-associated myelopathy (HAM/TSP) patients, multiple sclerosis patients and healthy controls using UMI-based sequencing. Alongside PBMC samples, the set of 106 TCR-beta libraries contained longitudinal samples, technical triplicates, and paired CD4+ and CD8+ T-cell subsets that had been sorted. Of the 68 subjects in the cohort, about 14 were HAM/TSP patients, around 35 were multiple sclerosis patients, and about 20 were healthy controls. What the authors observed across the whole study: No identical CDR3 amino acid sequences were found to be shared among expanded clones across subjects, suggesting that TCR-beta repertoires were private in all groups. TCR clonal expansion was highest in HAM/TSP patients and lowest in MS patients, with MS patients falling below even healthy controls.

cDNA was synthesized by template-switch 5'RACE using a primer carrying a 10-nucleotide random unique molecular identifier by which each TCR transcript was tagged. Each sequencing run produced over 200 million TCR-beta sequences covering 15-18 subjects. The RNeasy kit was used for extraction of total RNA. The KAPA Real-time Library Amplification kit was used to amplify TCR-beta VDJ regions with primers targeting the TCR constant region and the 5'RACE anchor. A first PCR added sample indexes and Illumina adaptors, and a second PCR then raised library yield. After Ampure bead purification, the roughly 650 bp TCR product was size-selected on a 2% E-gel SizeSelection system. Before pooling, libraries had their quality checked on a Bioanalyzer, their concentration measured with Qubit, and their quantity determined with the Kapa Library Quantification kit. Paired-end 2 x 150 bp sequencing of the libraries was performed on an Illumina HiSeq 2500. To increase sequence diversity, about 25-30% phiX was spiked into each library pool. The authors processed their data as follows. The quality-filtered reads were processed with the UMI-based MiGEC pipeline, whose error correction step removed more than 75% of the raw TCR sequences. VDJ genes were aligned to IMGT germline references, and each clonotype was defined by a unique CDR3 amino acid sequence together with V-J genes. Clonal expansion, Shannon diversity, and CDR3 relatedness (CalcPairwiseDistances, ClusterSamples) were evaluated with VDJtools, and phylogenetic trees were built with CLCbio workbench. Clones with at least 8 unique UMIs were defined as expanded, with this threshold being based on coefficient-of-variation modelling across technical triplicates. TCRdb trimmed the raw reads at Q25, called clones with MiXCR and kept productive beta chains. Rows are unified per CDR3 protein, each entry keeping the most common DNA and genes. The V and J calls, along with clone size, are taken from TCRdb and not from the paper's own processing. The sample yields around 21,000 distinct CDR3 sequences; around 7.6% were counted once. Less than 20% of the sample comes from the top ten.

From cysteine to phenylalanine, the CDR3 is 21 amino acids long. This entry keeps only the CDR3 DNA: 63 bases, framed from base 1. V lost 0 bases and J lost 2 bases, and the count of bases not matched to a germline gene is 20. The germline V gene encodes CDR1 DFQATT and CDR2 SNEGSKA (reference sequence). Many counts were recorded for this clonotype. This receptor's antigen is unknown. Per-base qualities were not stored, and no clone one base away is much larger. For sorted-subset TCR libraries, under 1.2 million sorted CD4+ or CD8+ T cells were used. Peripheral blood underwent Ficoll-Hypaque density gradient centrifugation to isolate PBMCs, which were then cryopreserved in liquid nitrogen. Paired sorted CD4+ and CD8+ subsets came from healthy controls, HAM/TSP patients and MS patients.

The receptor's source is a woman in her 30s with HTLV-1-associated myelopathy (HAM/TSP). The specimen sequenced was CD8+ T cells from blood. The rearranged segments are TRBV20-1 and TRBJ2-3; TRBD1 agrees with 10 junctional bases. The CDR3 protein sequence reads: CSARDPSDRGNEYRDTDTQYF. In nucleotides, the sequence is TGCAGTGCTAGAGACCCTTCGGACAGGGGGAATGAATATAGGGACACAGATACGCAGTATTTT.